This TCR beta chain was observed in a study of blood T cell repertoires in COVID-19. Followed over time, Seattle patients had been enrolled while infection was active. V gave up 10 bases and J gave up 7 bases, with 17 bases separating them. The CDR3 is 13 amino acids. The germline CDR1 and CDR2 sequences are ENHRY and SYGVKD. In the authors' workflow: Amplification from reference gene primers served as the basis for estimated nucleated cell counts. Libraries were prepared by immunoSEQ multiplex PCR; TCRdb keeps only in-frame clonotypes and omits some of them. V and J calls and clone size follow that table, whereas D and trimming were derived from the DNA. The sample includes some 87,000 clones, roughly 90% of them seen just once.

The sequencing sample was made of peripheral blood. This receptor was identified in a human donor with COVID-19, enrolled during active disease. The donor label of this sample is uncertain. The V gene is TRBV10-3, the J gene TRBJ1-5; a possible D gene is TRBD1 (6 bases). The CDR3 DNA reads TGTGCCACCCGGGCCCCAGGGGAACAGCCCCAGCATTTT. Translating gives CATRAPGEQPQHF.